The 30 T cell receptor beta chains in this list originate from one sample, sequenced in a study of molecular identifiers for immune sequencing clone quantification. TCRdb re-called the PCR reads with MiXCR, one entry per CDR3 protein. Of approximately 670,000 distinct CDR3 sequences listed, about 20% are singletons. Sequenced: naive CD8+ T cells from blood, with Jurkat cell RNA spiked in. Subset noted: FACS-sorted CD8+CD4-CCR7+CD45RA+ naive T cells. The receptors derive from a human donor in good health. Some libraries in this study had Jurkat cell RNA spiked in.

This clonotype was counted ten times or more. The chain recombines TRBV27 with TRBJ1-1, with D possibly being TRBD1 (5 bases). This CDR3 has 11 residues. V lost 2 bases and J 10 bases, leaving 8 bases between the germline ends. Germline V gene lookup returns CDR1 MNHEY and CDR2 SMNVEV (reference sequence). CDR3 sequence: CASSLGTVAFF. The CDR3 region has the DNA TGTGCCAGCAGTTTAGGGACGGTAGCTTTCTTT.

As for this clonotype: A clone one base away is much larger, so this may be a read error. V usage is TRBV30 and J usage is TRBJ1-5, with D possibly TRBD1 on 6 matching bases. The CDR3 is 15 residues long. CDR1 GTSNPN and CDR2 SVGIG come from the germline V gene (reference sequence). V was cut by 2 bases and J by 4 bases, with 15 bases left in between. The CDR3 DNA follows: TGTGCCTGGAGTAACGACAGGTCGGGGAATCAGCCCCAGCATTTT. Protein: CAWSNDRSGNQPQHF.

Regarding this clonotype: A much larger clone is a single base away; this may be a read error. This CDR3 is CAISESAGGLTDTQHF. The CDR3 DNA reads TGTGCCATCAGTGAGTCGGCGGGAGGCCTCACAGATACGCAGCATTTT. V gene TRBV10-3 combines with J gene TRBJ2-3; unclear D gene. Judging by the DNA end, TRBJ1-5 fits better; the J call may be wrong. Germline CDR1 and CDR2: ENHRY and SYGVKD. The CDR3 is made up of 16 amino acids.

This clonotype was seen at least ten times. The V call is TRBV23-1, the J call TRBJ2-7; a possible D gene is TRBD1 (5 bases). TRBV23-1 is marked as an open reading frame, function uncertain. Trimming stripped 3 bases from V and 2 bases from J, with 32 bases between. The CDR3 is 21 residues long. The CDR3 loop reads CASSHVPPRQSFPLRTYEQYF. The CDR3 DNA reads TGCGCCAGCAGTCATGTCCCGCCGAGACAGTCGTTCCCTCTCCGCACCTACGAGCAGTACTTC.

The chain links TRBV15 to TRBJ1-6; D is unresolved. The germline V gene encodes CDR1 LNHNV and CDR2 YYDKDF (reference sequence). CDR3 size: 13 residues. V lost 6 bases to trimming and J lost 6 bases, with 9 bases between them. The CDR3 here is CATRANFNSPLHF. CDR3 nucleotide sequence: TGTGCCACCAGGGCCAACTTTAATTCACCCCTCCACTTT.

Ten or more counts support this clonotype. The chain combines TRBV7-9 with TRBJ2-6, with TRBD1 matching over 7 bases. The CDR3 loop spans 17 amino acids. V dropped 5 bases and J dropped 0; count of bases not matched to a gene: 7. Germline V gene sequence: CDR1 SEHNR, CDR2 FQNEAQ (reference sequence). The CDR3 reads CASSGTDTLSGANVLTF. CDR3 DNA: TGTGCCAGCAGCGGGACAGACACACTCTCTGGGGCCAACGTCCTGACTTTC.

This clonotype was seen ten or more times. The chain has TRBV25-1 and TRBJ2-2, with TRBD1 as a possible D gene (6 bases). This CDR3 region has 16 residues. Germline lookup yields CDR1 MGHDK and CDR2 SYGVNS. With 3 bases removed from V and 0 bases from J, the gap between germline ends came to 11 bases. The CDR3, as DNA: TGTGCCAGCAGTGACGTGGACAGCTCGAACACCGGGGAGCTGTTTTTT. Translated, it gives CASSDVDSSNTGELFF.

V gene TRBV11-3 combines with J gene TRBJ2-2; D perhaps matches TRBD1 (6 bases). This CDR3 contains 16 residues. The germline gives CDR1 SGHNT, CDR2 YENEEA. Between the trimmed V and J ends, which lost 0 bases and 0 bases, there was a span of 8 bases. CDR3 residues: CASSLENRANTGELFF. The CDR3 bases are TGTGCCAGCAGCTTAGAGAACAGGGCGAACACCGGGGAGCTGTTTTTT. Supplemented by reference TRBV11-3 and TRBJ2-2, the full variable domain reads EAGVVQSPRYKIIEKKQPVAFWCNPISGHNTLYWYLQNLGQGPELLIRYENEEAVDDSQLPKDRFSAERLKGVDSTLKIQPAELGDSAVYLCASSLENRANTGELFFGEGSRLTVL.

This clonotype has just a few counts. The chain uses TRBV4-3 and TRBJ1-6, with D perhaps matching TRBD1 (5 bases). The CDR3 spans 15 residues. Trimming shortened V by 4 bases and J by 10 bases, and 17 bases separated the two germline ends. The germline gives CDR1 LGHNA, CDR2 YSLEER. CDR3 sequence (DNA): TGCGCCAGCAGCCTTGGGACCTCGACGGGATCACCCCTCCACTTT. Translation: CASSLGTSTGSPLHF.

Concerning this clonotype itself: This sequence may be a read error, since a much larger clone differs from it by one base. This sequence joins TRBV4-3 and TRBJ1-5, with a weak D call TRBD1 (6 bases). CDR1 LGHNA and CDR2 YSLEER come from the germline V gene. This CDR3 comprises 18 residues. The CDR3 is CASSQDMQGPYSHQPQHF. The DNA for the CDR3 is TGCGCCAGCAGCCAAGATATGCAGGGGCCTTATAGCCATCAGCCCCAGCATTTT.

This clonotype showed up many times. This chain connects TRBV29-1 to TRBJ2-7, with D tentatively TRBD1 (7 bases). Germline CDR1 is SQVTM and CDR2 is ANQGSEA. Trimming removed 0 bases from V and 5 bases from J, with 20 bases in between. CDR3 length: 16 residues. This CDR3 reads CSVEDQGGRAGNEQYF. In DNA, the CDR3 is TGCAGCGTTGAAGATCAGGGGGGCAGGGCTGGAAACGAGCAGTACTTC.

This clonotype has ten or more counts. The chain couples TRBV4-2 to TRBJ2-3; 10 positions agree with TRBD2. V lost 1 base to trimming and J lost 2 bases; unmatched junction nucleotides: 3. The length of the CDR3 is 16 residues. Germline lookup yields CDR1 LGHNA and CDR2 YNFKEQ. CDR3 protein: CASSQVTSGNTDTQYF. Here the CDR3 DNA reads TGTGCCAGCAGCCAAGTCACTAGCGGGAACACAGATACGCAGTATTTT.

This clonotype has at least ten counts. The V and J genes are TRBV27 and TRBJ2-3; no clear D. The CDR3 is 14 amino acids. Between the trimmed V and J ends, which lost 5 bases and 0 bases, there was a span of 9 bases. CDR1 and CDR2 (germline): MNHEY, SMNVEV (reference sequence). The CDR3 DNA reads as TGTGCCAGCAGTAACCTGGACAGCACAGATACGCAGTATTTT. Translated: CASSNLDSTDTQYF.

A note on this clonotype: A much larger clone lies one base from this, so it may be a read error. A read error is likely, as this CDR3 ends without the conserved phenylalanine or tryptophan. CDR3 DNA sequence: TGTGCCAGCAGTCCCCTTACGGGCAATCAGCCCCAGCATTGT. This translates into CASSPLTGNQPQHC. The chain couples TRBV27 to TRBJ1-5; D is ambiguous. The CDR3 is 14 amino acids. V lost 5 bases to trimming and J lost 2 bases, with 10 bases between them. Germline-derived CDR1 and CDR2 are MNHEY and SMNVEV (reference sequence).

This clonotype was observed at least ten times. The V gene is TRBV19, the J gene TRBJ2-7; D remains ambiguous. There are 12 residues in the CDR3. The germline CDR1 and CDR2 sequences are LNHDA and SQIVND (reference sequence). Trimming cost V 9 bases and J 0 bases, with 9 bases left between them. The CDR3 loop is CASSTGSYEQYF. DNA for the CDR3: TGTGCCAGCTCGACGGGCTCCTACGAGCAGTACTTC.

This clonotype was detected ten times or more. The chain links TRBV4-2 to TRBJ1-4; 9 nucleotides agree with TRBD1. V dropped 1 base and J dropped 8; count of bases not matched to a gene: 5. Germline V lookup: CDR1 LGHNA, CDR2 YNFKEQ. The CDR3 sequence is 15 residues long. For the CDR3, the DNA is TGTGCCAGCAGCCAAGGGGGACAGGGTGGCGAAAAACTGTTTTTT. Encoded protein: CASSQGGQGGEKLFF.

This clonotype occurred a few times. J is TRBJ2-3 and V is TRBV9, with D maybe TRBD1 (5 bases). Trimming took off 5 bases at V and 5 bases at J, with 6 bases between the two ends. Germline CDR1 reads SGDLS; CDR2 reads YYNGEE. The CDR3 sequence is 11 residues long. The CDR3 sequence: CASRGEDTQYF. In DNA form, the CDR3 reads TGTGCCAGCAGAGGGGAAGATACGCAGTATTTT.

This clonotype was found a few times. The chain employs TRBV24-1 and TRBJ2-2; D may correspond to TRBD1 or TRBD2 (5 bases each). In germline, CDR1 is KGHDR, CDR2 SFDVKD. Trimming removed 1 base at V and 8 bases at J, with 10 bases between. This CDR3 contains 14 residues. The CDR3 nucleotides read TGTGCCACCAGTGATTTCGGGACCATGGGGGAGCTGTTTTTT. Translating gives CATSDFGTMGELFF.

For this clonotype: Since a much larger clone is just one base distant, this may be a read error. The chain has TRBV7-3 and TRBJ2-5, with 8 bases that match TRBD1. Germline V lookup: CDR1 SGHTA, CDR2 FQGTGA. The CDR3 sequence is 15 residues long. CDR3 DNA: TGTGCCTGCAGCCCTATCCAGGGGGCTCGGGAGACCCAGTACTTC. It codes for CACSPIQGARETQYF.

This clonotype has a single count. Just one base apart from a much larger clone, this may be a read error. The gene calls are TRBV5-1 and TRBJ2-5; no clear D gene. Germline values: CDR1 SGHRS, CDR2 YFSETQ. The CDR3 length is 14 residues. Trimming took 1 base from V and 0 from J, leaving 7 bases between them. CDR3 in DNA: TGCGCCAGCAGCTTGTACCGGGACCAAGAGACCCAGTACTTC. It yields the protein CASSLYRDQETQYF.

The table lists this clonotype with many counts. The chain is built from TRBV6-2 or TRBV6-3 and TRBJ1-5; the D is unclear. Germline lookup yields CDR1 MNHEY and CDR2 SVGEGT. This CDR3 comprises 16 residues. Trimming removed 2 bases at V and 0 bases at J, with 11 bases between. CDR3 amino acids: CASSYAQAYSNQPQHF. As DNA, the CDR3 is TGTGCCAGCAGTTACGCACAAGCATATAGCAATCAGCCCCAGCATTTT.

A few counts support this clonotype. The rearrangement links TRBV6-1 to TRBJ1-1; TRBD1 is a possible D gene (5 bases). CDR3 length: 14 residues. V lost 3 bases and J lost 3, with 11 bases in between. Germline V gene sequence: CDR1 MNHNS, CDR2 SASEGT. For the CDR3, the DNA is TGTGCCAGCAGTGAGAGGGGTGTTGACACTGAAGCTTTCTTT. Its translation is CASSERGVDTEAFF.

Regarding this clonotype: Being one base from a much bigger clone, this may be a read error. The V call is TRBV6-2 or TRBV6-3, the J call TRBJ2-1; D is unclear. From germline, CDR1 is MNHEY and CDR2 SVGEGT. V was trimmed by 0 bases and J by 10 bases, leaving 13 bases between them. CDR3 size: 14 residues. The CDR3 protein is CASSYSKVVAEQFF. The DNA for the CDR3 is TGTGCCAGCAGTTACTCGAAGGTCGTGGCGGAGCAGTTCTTC.

This clonotype was counted a few times. This chain connects TRBV19 to TRBJ2-1, with D perhaps matching TRBD2 (6 bases). Germline values: CDR1 LNHDA, CDR2 SQIVND (reference sequence). There are 14 residues in the CDR3. V lost 6 bases and J lost 6, with 15 bases in between. CDR3 bases: TGTGCCAGTAGCTGGATGGGGGGTACCAATGAGCAGTTCTTC. Its translation is CASSWMGGTNEQFF.

This clonotype appeared many times. The chain carries TRBV4-3 and TRBJ2-7; TRBD2 matches at 8 bases. CDR1 is LGHNA, CDR2 YSLEER, per germline. V was pared by 0 bases and J by 6 bases, with 7 bases of the junction left unmatched. The CDR3 spans 15 residues. CDR3 sequence (DNA): TGCGCCAGCAGCCAAGATACCGGGACTAGGGGCGAGCAGTACTTC. Translating it yields CASSQDTGTRGEQYF.

This clonotype was found many times. The chain uses TRBV20-1 and TRBJ1-3, with D possibly TRBD1 on 5 matching bases. Trimming stripped 5 bases from V and 1 base from J, with 18 bases between. Per germline, CDR1 DFQATT and CDR2 SNEGSKA (reference sequence). This CDR3 has 16 residues. In DNA, the CDR3 is TGCAGTGCTCGTCCCCGGGGGAGGTGGTCTGGAAACACCATATATTTT. Protein: CSARPRGRWSGNTIYF.

The V and J genes are TRBV28 and TRBJ2-1; 10 positions match TRBD1. V lost 7 bases and J lost 12; bases outside the gene matches: 15. The CDR3 extends over 15 amino acids. Germline V gene data show CDR1 as MDHEN and CDR2 as SYDVKM. CDR3: CASNPGTGDGYGQFF. The CDR3 region has the DNA TGTGCCAGCAACCCCGGGACAGGGGATGGTTATGGGCAGTTCTTC.

Details on this clonotype: This may come from a read error, since a much larger clone is one base off. This chain joins TRBV7-2 and TRBJ1-3; D not resolved. The CDR3 runs to 15 residues. Looked up from germline, CDR1 is SGHTA and CDR2 is FQGNSA. CDR3 nucleotides: TGTGCCAGCAGCTTATCTGGCCTCTCTGGAAGCACCATATATTTT. Protein: CASSLSGLSGSTIYF. The full variable domain, rest sourced from reference TRBV7-2 and TRBJ1-3, is GAGVSQSPSNKVTEKGKDVELRCDPISGHTALYWYRQSLGQGLEFLIYFQGNSAPDKSGLPSDRFSAERTGGSVSTLTIQRTQQEDSAVYLCASSLSGLSGSTIYFGEGSWLTVV.

The CDR3 here is CASMGSSGGTVATQYF. CDR3 nucleotides: TGTGCCAGCATGGGTTCCAGCGGGGGGACAGTGGCGACCCAGTACTTC. The V gene is TRBV12-3 or TRBV12-4, the J gene TRBJ2-5, with 9 bases matching TRBD2. V shed 7 bases and J 7 bases; nucleotides not matched to a gene: 16. The CDR3 runs 16 residues.

The chain is built from TRBV9 and TRBJ2-1, with no clear D. This CDR3 contains 14 residues. Germline CDR1 and CDR2: SGDLS and YYNGEE. Trimming pared 0 bases from V and 6 bases from J, leaving 10 bases between. The CDR3 nucleotides read TGTGCCAGCAGCGTAGCCGGTAGCCCCAATGAGCAGTTCTTC. Its translation is CASSVAGSPNEQFF.